These 4 T cell receptor beta chains were sequenced from one sample in a study of glioma-infiltrating T cells. TCR alpha and beta CDR3 regions were amplified from RNA using iRepertoire nested multiplex PCR. TCRdb reprocessed the multiplex PCR reads via MiXCR and lists one record per CDR3 protein. The sample has around 99,000 distinct CDR3 sequences; 25% to 30% are singletons. Sample: glioma tissue, nonneoplastic brain tissue, or PBMCs (not recorded which). The receptors derive from a human donor with low-grade glioma or glioblastoma, undergoing nonglioma brain surgery, or in good health (not recorded which).

This clonotype occurred many times. The V call is TRBV11-2, the J call TRBJ2-3, with D possibly TRBD2 on 6 matching bases. Germline lookup yields CDR1 SGHAT and CDR2 FQNNGV. This CDR3 is built from 15 residues. V lost 7 bases, J lost 3 bases, and 17 bases lay in between. This chain's CDR3 is CASTPRGRYTDTQYF. CDR3 in DNA: TGTGCCAGCACCCCACGTGGGAGGTATACAGATACGCAGTATTTT.

As for this clonotype: A much more abundant neighbour one base away suggests this may be a read error. The rearrangement joins TRBV29-1 to TRBJ2-1, with D hard to call. This CDR3 is built from 15 residues. The germline CDR1 and CDR2 sequences are SQVTM and ANQGSEA. Trimming shortened V by 3 bases and J by 3 bases, and 15 bases separated the two germline ends. The CDR3 region has the DNA TGCAGCGTTGATTTACGGTTTGGTTACTACAATGAGCAGTTCTTC. This gives the protein CSVDLRFGYYNEQFF.

The chain joins TRBV28 to TRBJ2-7, with TRBD2 matching 10 bases. Trimming at V came to 2 bases and at J to 2 bases, leaving 6 bases not matched to a gene. CDR1 is MDHEN, CDR2 SYDVKM, per germline. The CDR3 contains 16 residues. CDR3 sequence reads: CASSLVSGGPPYEQYF. DNA for the CDR3: TGTGCCAGCAGTTTAGTTAGCGGGGGGCCCCCCTACGAGCAGTACTTC.

This clonotype was seen at least ten times. This chain uses TRBV7-2 with TRBJ1-3; 7 positions agree with TRBD1. CDR1 SGHTA and CDR2 FQGNSA come from the germline V gene. V trimming: 1 base; J trimming: 0 bases; junction bases outside the gene matches: 0. This CDR3 comprises 15 residues. The CDR3 here is CASSLDRGSGNTIYF. The CDR3, as DNA: TGTGCCAGCAGCTTAGACAGGGGCTCTGGAAACACCATATATTTT.